This TCR beta chain appears in the sequencing data of a study of long-term antiretroviral therapy in people with HIV. Study outcomes and limitations: For ART adherence, viral resistance and therapy changes, no data were available. Clonotypes expanded prior to ART showed repertoire dominance at all sampled time points.

Specimens retained about 0.9-11 million cryopreserved PBMC preceding DNA extraction. The immunoSEQ assay was v3.0, run at survey level. Sequencing used immunoSEQ multiplex PCR; TCRdb keeps in-frame clones, though not all of them. The data show about 25,000 clones, roughly 80% seen once. To note about this clone: Its antigen is unknown.

Germline V gene sequence: CDR1 LNHNV, CDR2 YYDKDF (reference sequence). This CDR3 spans 15 amino acids. The junction had 5 bases not matched to a gene; V was cut back by 0 bases and J by 6 bases. Here the sequenced sample was unsorted PBMCs, taken 0.7 years before starting antiretroviral therapy. This chain joins TRBV15 and TRBJ1-2, with 9 positions matching TRBD1. This receptor was identified in a young man with HIV. The CDR3 loop is CATSRDLTGGNGYTF. CDR3 nucleotides: TGTGCCACCAGCAGAGATTTGACAGGGGGGAATGGCTACACCTTC.